This T cell receptor (beta chain) was sequenced in a study of cytomegalovirus exposure and HLA in healthy donors. Whole-study context: Later analysis reported that the roughly 120 validation repertoires shared the platform of the 600 to 750 first-cohort repertoires. Whole-study results and caveats: According to reports, the classifier identified cytomegalovirus status with high specificity and sensitivity.

As to this clone: Antigen specificity is unknown.

Repertoires were generated with immunoSEQ multiplex PCR, while TCRdb's copy carries only in-frame clones and drops some. The table shows approximately 180,000 clones, with about 83% occurring only once. The TCR sequence derives from a woman between 18 and 29 years old in good health and CMV-seronegative. The sample taken for sequencing was PBMCs.

The chain's CDR3 is CASSRPQAGKNEKLFF. CDR3 sequence (DNA): TGCGCCAGCAGCCGGCCCCAGGCTGGCAAAAATGAAAAACTGTTTTTT. The chain employs TRBV4-1 and TRBJ1-4; D gene uncertain. CDR1 is MGHRA, CDR2 YSYEKL, per germline. Trimming removed 4 bases at V and 5 bases at J, with 17 bases between. The CDR3 consists of 16 residues.